Sequencing of this T cell receptor beta chain was carried out in a study of T cell responses to AZD1222 COVID-19 vaccine. General study results and limits: Repertoires were obtained solely post-peak T cell response. Donors were mostly white British, more females; clonal diversity possibly underestimated.

The protocol was immunoSEQ multiplex PCR, while the TCRdb copy is restricted to in-frame clones and leaves out a portion. The sample contains roughly 50,000 clones, roughly 80% of which appear only once. Trimming took off 9 bases at V and 3 bases at J, with 11 bases between the two ends. This CDR3 comprises 13 residues. In the case of this clone: Its specificity is unknown.

The chain employs TRBV6-7 and TRBJ2-2; D gene ambiguous. TRBV6-7 is an ORF, with its function uncertain. The clonotype was recovered from an adult in good health. The specimen was peripheral blood, collected on day 0 of AZD1222 vaccination. CDR3 region: CARGWDDTGELFF. The CDR3 region has the DNA TGTGCCAGGGGCTGGGATGACACCGGGGAGCTGTTTTTT.